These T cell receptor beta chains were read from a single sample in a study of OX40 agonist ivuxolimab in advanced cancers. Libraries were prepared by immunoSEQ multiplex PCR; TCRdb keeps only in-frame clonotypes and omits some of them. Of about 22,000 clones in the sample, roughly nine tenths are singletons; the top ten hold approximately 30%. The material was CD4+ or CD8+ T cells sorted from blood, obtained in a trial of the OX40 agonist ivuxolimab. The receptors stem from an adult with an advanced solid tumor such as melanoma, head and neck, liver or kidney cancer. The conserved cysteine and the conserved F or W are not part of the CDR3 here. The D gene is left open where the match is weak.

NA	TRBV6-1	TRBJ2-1	ASSVYRASSYNEQF
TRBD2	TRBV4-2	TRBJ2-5	ASSPMGLAGVKETQY
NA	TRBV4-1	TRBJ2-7	ASSQGPGLSSSYEQY
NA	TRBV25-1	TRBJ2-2	ASSDGAGELF
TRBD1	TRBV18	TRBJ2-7	ASSPRTGQTYEQY
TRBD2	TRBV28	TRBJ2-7	ASSLPRVFGRSSYEQY
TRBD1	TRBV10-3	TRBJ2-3	AISERTGGSTDTQY
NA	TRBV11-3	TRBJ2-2	ASTRPGYETSTGELF
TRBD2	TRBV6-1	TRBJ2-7	ASNLIGLAFYEQY
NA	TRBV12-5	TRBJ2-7	ASGLVTSWWPYEQY
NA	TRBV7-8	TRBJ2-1	ASSLVGGSSYNEQF
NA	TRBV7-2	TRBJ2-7	ANSLVPGSYEQY
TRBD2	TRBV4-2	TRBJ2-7	ASSQEASGPGYEQY
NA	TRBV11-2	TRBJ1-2	ASSLDWQELPYGYT
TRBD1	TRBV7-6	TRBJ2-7	ASSVESGTGLSWGYEQY
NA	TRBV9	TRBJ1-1	ASSAPTGINTEAF
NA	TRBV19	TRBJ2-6	ASSIVSFSGANVLT
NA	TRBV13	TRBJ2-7	ASSLGDYPTEQY
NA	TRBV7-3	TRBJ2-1	ASSSGGRERDNEQF
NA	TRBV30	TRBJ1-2	AWARGIGANYGYT
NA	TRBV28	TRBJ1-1	AHGMNTEAF
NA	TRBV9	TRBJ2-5	ASSVGGWQTQY
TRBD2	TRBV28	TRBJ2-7	ASTSWTSGRAGLYEQY
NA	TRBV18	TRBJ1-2	ASSPGRAAYGYT
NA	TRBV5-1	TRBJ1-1	ASSPRWGMNTEAF
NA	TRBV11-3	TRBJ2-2	ASSLRNTNTGELF
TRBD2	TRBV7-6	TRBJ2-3	ASSPVAGVLKTDTQY
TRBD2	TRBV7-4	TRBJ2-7	ASRRGVVEQY
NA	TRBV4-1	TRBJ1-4	ASSQDLDGKLF